This is a list of T cell receptor beta chains from one sample in a study of blood T cell repertoires in COVID-19. Clones were read by immunoSEQ multiplex PCR, and TCRdb kept only the in-frame ones, dropping some. The table shows 400,000 to 450,000 clones, with 80% to 95% occurring only once. The sequencing sample was made of PBMCs or T cells enriched from blood (not recorded which). These receptors all stem from a man between 18 and 29 years old who had recovered from COVID-19. Both conserved end residues are part of each CDR3. The D gene is left open where the match is weak. Clone size is not always given. Where it is, it says once, few, many or a class for expanded clones.

d_gene: -; j_gene: TRBJ2-4; v_gene: TRBV21-1; abundance: -; CDR3nt: TGTGCCAGCAGTAAAAGTACTCCGGGACAGGGGGCGATTGTCAAAAACATTCAGTACTTC; CDR3aa: CASSKSTPGQGAIVKNIQYF
d_gene: -; j_gene: TRBJ2-2; v_gene: TRBV15; abundance: -; CDR3nt: TGTGCCACCAGCAGAGATGGAGGGACCACGAACACCGGGGAGCTGTTTTTT; CDR3aa: CATSRDGGTTNTGELFF
d_gene: -; j_gene: TRBJ1-5; v_gene: TRBV6-9; abundance: -; CDR3nt: TGTGCCAGCAGTTATCAGGGTAGCTATAGCAATCAGCCCCAGCATTTT; CDR3aa: CASSYQGSYSNQPQHF
d_gene: -; j_gene: TRBJ1-5; v_gene: TRBV4-1; abundance: -; CDR3nt: TGCGCCAGCAGCCAACCAAGGGCAGGGAACAATCAGCCCCAGCATTTT; CDR3aa: CASSQPRAGNNQPQHF
d_gene: -; j_gene: TRBJ1-1; v_gene: TRBV29-1; abundance: -; CDR3nt: TGCAGCGTTTTCTGGGGCAGGGACACTGAAGCTTTCTTT; CDR3aa: CSVFWGRDTEAFF
d_gene: -; j_gene: TRBJ2-3; v_gene: TRBV19; abundance: -; CDR3nt: TGTGCCAGTAGTCCCAGGGGCCAGAGCACAGATACGCAGTATTTT; CDR3aa: CASSPRGQSTDTQYF
d_gene: -; j_gene: TRBJ2-3; v_gene: TRBV5-1; abundance: -; CDR3nt: TGCGCCAGCAGCTTGGCGGGGTCAGGAGATACGCAGTATTTT; CDR3aa: CASSLAGSGDTQYF
d_gene: -; j_gene: TRBJ1-1; v_gene: TRBV7-3; abundance: -; CDR3nt: TGTGCCAGCAGCTTGGAAGGGGAATGGACTGAAGCTTTCTTT; CDR3aa: CASSLEGEWTEAFF
d_gene: TRBD1; j_gene: TRBJ1-2; v_gene: TRBV5-1; abundance: -; CDR3nt: TGCGCCAGCAGCTTCGGGACAGGAAACTATGGCTACACCTTC; CDR3aa: CASSFGTGNYGYTF
d_gene: -; j_gene: TRBJ1-1; v_gene: TRBV18; abundance: -; CDR3nt: TGTGCCAGCTCACCACCTCGGGACACCTATGAAGCTTTCTTT; CDR3aa: CASSPPRDTYEAFF
d_gene: -; j_gene: TRBJ1-1; v_gene: TRBV2; abundance: -; CDR3nt: TGTGCCAGCAGTCCCAGCGGCGAATGGACTGAAGCTTTCTTT; CDR3aa: CASSPSGEWTEAFF
d_gene: -; j_gene: TRBJ1-1; v_gene: TRBV5-8; abundance: -; CDR3nt: TGTGCCAGCAGCCGAAGAACTAGTGAAGCTTTCTTT; CDR3aa: CASSRRTSEAFF
d_gene: TRBD2; j_gene: TRBJ2-1; v_gene: TRBV29-1; abundance: -; CDR3nt: TGCAGCGTCCTAGCGGGAGGGCCAATCTATGAGCAGTTCTTC; CDR3aa: CSVLAGGPIYEQFF
d_gene: TRBD1; j_gene: TRBJ1-5; v_gene: TRBV19; abundance: -; CDR3nt: TGTGCCAGTAGTATATATACAGGGGGCCTAAGCAATCAGCCCCAGCATTTT; CDR3aa: CASSIYTGGLSNQPQHF
d_gene: -; j_gene: TRBJ1-5; v_gene: TRBV7-8; abundance: few; CDR3nt: TGTGCCAGCAGCTTTTTCTCCTCCTGGGGGGAGAGCAATCAGCCCCAGCATTTT; CDR3aa: CASSFFSSWGESNQPQHF
d_gene: -; j_gene: TRBJ1-6; v_gene: TRBV10-3; abundance: -; CDR3nt: TGTGCCATCACCTCCGGACAAGCTAATTCACCCCTCCACTTT; CDR3aa: CAITSGQANSPLHF
d_gene: TRBD1; j_gene: TRBJ1-6; v_gene: TRBV27; abundance: once; CDR3nt: TGTGCCAGCAGTCCCACACAGGGGTTCTCCTATAATTCACCCCTCCACTTT; CDR3aa: CASSPTQGFSYNSPLHF
d_gene: -; j_gene: TRBJ2-1; v_gene: TRBV10-3; abundance: -; CDR3nt: TGTGCCATCAGACAGGACGTCGCCGATGAGCAGTTCTTC; CDR3aa: CAIRQDVADEQFF
d_gene: TRBD2; j_gene: TRBJ2-1; v_gene: TRBV7-6; abundance: -; CDR3nt: TGTGCCAGCAGCTTAGAGACTAGCGGCTACAATGAGCAGTTCTTC; CDR3aa: CASSLETSGYNEQFF
d_gene: TRBD1; j_gene: TRBJ1-3; v_gene: TRBV3-1/TRBV3-2; abundance: -; CDR3nt: TGTGCCAGCAGCCCGGGACAGGGAAACACCATATATTTT; CDR3aa: CASSPGQGNTIYF
d_gene: TRBD1; j_gene: TRBJ1-6; v_gene: TRBV9; abundance: once; CDR3nt: TGTGCCAGCAGCTCGAGAGGACAGGGTGCGGATTCACCCCTCCACTTT; CDR3aa: CASSSRGQGADSPLHF
d_gene: -; j_gene: TRBJ1-1; v_gene: TRBV11-3; abundance: -; CDR3nt: TGTGCCAGCAGCTTATACAGGGTGGACACTGAAGCTTTCTTT; CDR3aa: CASSLYRVDTEAFF
d_gene: -; j_gene: TRBJ1-1; v_gene: TRBV2; abundance: -; CDR3nt: TGTGCCAGCAGAACGACAGCGAACACTGAAGCTTTCTTT; CDR3aa: CASRTTANTEAFF
d_gene: TRBD2; j_gene: TRBJ2-1; v_gene: TRBV3-1/TRBV3-2; abundance: once; CDR3nt: TGTGCCAGCGGGACTACGCTCTACAATGAGCAGTTCTTC; CDR3aa: CASGTTLYNEQFF
d_gene: -; j_gene: TRBJ2-2; v_gene: TRBV4-1; abundance: once; CDR3nt: TGCGCCAGCAGCCAAGAAGGCCGGAGGAACACCGGGGAGCTGTTTTTT; CDR3aa: CASSQEGRRNTGELFF
d_gene: -; j_gene: TRBJ2-1; v_gene: TRBV11-2; abundance: -; CDR3nt: TGTGCCAGCAGCCCAGTGTGGGGTAGCGGACGTGAGCAGTTCTTC; CDR3aa: CASSPVWGSGREQFF
d_gene: -; j_gene: TRBJ1-1; v_gene: TRBV5-6; abundance: -; CDR3nt: TGTGCCAGCAGCCAACGGGGGGAACGGCCAAGGAACACTGAAGCTTTCTTT; CDR3aa: CASSQRGERPRNTEAFF
d_gene: -; j_gene: TRBJ1-1; v_gene: TRBV13; abundance: -; CDR3nt: TGTGCCAGCAGCTCGGGACTCTGGCTGATGAACACTGAAGCTTTCTTT; CDR3aa: CASSSGLWLMNTEAFF
d_gene: TRBD1; j_gene: TRBJ1-1; v_gene: TRBV9; abundance: -; CDR3nt: TGTGCCAGCAGCGAGACAGGGCGGGCTGAAGCTTTCTTT; CDR3aa: CASSETGRAEAFF
d_gene: -; j_gene: TRBJ1-5; v_gene: TRBV19; abundance: -; CDR3nt: TGTGCCAGTAAGAGTCCCTATAGCAATCAGCCCCAGCATTTT; CDR3aa: CASKSPYSNQPQHF
d_gene: TRBD2; j_gene: TRBJ2-1; v_gene: TRBV10-3; abundance: once; CDR3nt: TGTGCCACTCGGGGGGCCTACAATGAGCAGTTCTTC; CDR3aa: CATRGAYNEQFF
d_gene: TRBD2; j_gene: TRBJ2-1; v_gene: TRBV19; abundance: -; CDR3nt: TGTGCCAGTAGTAAGGGACTAGCTGACAATGAGCAGTTCTTC; CDR3aa: CASSKGLADNEQFF
d_gene: TRBD1; j_gene: TRBJ1-5; v_gene: TRBV27; abundance: -; CDR3nt: TGTGCCAGCAGTTTTGCTGGGACAGCCAGCAATCAGCCCCAGCATTTT; CDR3aa: CASSFAGTASNQPQHF
d_gene: -; j_gene: TRBJ1-5; v_gene: TRBV28; abundance: -; CDR3nt: TGTGCCAGCAGTTTGGCAGGGGGCAATCAGCCCCAGCATTTT; CDR3aa: CASSLAGGNQPQHF
d_gene: -; j_gene: TRBJ1-2; v_gene: TRBV28; abundance: -; CDR3nt: TGTGCCAGCCTCCGGGGGGAGTATGGCTACACCTTC; CDR3aa: CASLRGEYGYTF
d_gene: -; j_gene: TRBJ2-7; v_gene: TRBV29-1; abundance: -; CDR3nt: TGCAGCGTTGAAGATTCTCCAGGGTCCCACGAGCAGTACTTC; CDR3aa: CSVEDSPGSHEQYF
d_gene: -; j_gene: TRBJ2-2; v_gene: TRBV18; abundance: -; CDR3nt: TGTGCCAGCTCACCGACAGTTGCGAACACCGGGGAGCTGTTTTTT; CDR3aa: CASSPTVANTGELFF
d_gene: TRBD2; j_gene: TRBJ2-5; v_gene: TRBV20-1; abundance: -; CDR3nt: TGCAGTGCTAGTCCGGGAGGAGGAGGAGAGACCCAGTACTTC; CDR3aa: CSASPGGGGETQYF
d_gene: TRBD1; j_gene: TRBJ2-3; v_gene: TRBV5-4; abundance: -; CDR3nt: TGTGCCAGCAGCCGGCGGTCCGGACAGGGAGGCACAGATACGCAGTATTTT; CDR3aa: CASSRRSGQGGTDTQYF
d_gene: -; j_gene: TRBJ2-5; v_gene: TRBV28; abundance: -; CDR3nt: TGTGCCAGCAGTCCGCGGGCGGGCCAAGAGACCCAGTACTTC; CDR3aa: CASSPRAGQETQYF
d_gene: -; j_gene: TRBJ2-7; v_gene: TRBV9; abundance: -; CDR3nt: TGTGCCAGCAGCGAGGGATCGGGATCCTACGAGCAGTACTTC; CDR3aa: CASSEGSGSYEQYF
d_gene: -; j_gene: TRBJ1-5; v_gene: TRBV19; abundance: -; CDR3nt: TGTGCCAGTAGTCGCACCACGACGGGGGATATCAGTCAGCCCCAGCATTTT; CDR3aa: CASSRTTTGDISQPQHF
d_gene: -; j_gene: TRBJ1-2; v_gene: TRBV18; abundance: -; CDR3nt: TGTGCCAGCTCACCTCAAGGAGATGGTAACTATGGCTACACCTTC; CDR3aa: CASSPQGDGNYGYTF
d_gene: -; j_gene: TRBJ1-4; v_gene: TRBV7-9; abundance: -; CDR3nt: TGTGCCAGCAGCTTACGGAGCGAAGGTGAAAAACTGTTTTTT; CDR3aa: CASSLRSEGEKLFF
d_gene: TRBD1; j_gene: TRBJ2-1; v_gene: TRBV28; abundance: -; CDR3nt: TGTGCCAGCAGTTCCCAGGGACAGTATTACAATGAGCAGTTCTTC; CDR3aa: CASSSQGQYYNEQFF
d_gene: -; j_gene: TRBJ1-1; v_gene: TRBV28; abundance: -; CDR3nt: TGTGCCAGCAGGGTTGGGGGGGGGACTGAAGCTTTCTTT; CDR3aa: CASRVGGGTEAFF
d_gene: TRBD1; j_gene: TRBJ1-5; v_gene: TRBV27; abundance: -; CDR3nt: TGTGCCAGCAGTTCACTGACAGGGCAAAATCAGCCCCAGCATTTT; CDR3aa: CASSSLTGQNQPQHF
d_gene: -; j_gene: TRBJ1-1; v_gene: TRBV7-9; abundance: -; CDR3nt: TGTGCCAGCAGAACAGGAACGAACACTGAAGCTTTCTTT; CDR3aa: CASRTGTNTEAFF
d_gene: -; j_gene: TRBJ2-3; v_gene: TRBV28; abundance: -; CDR3nt: TGTGCCAGCAGTAAAGGGGACACAGATACGCAGTATTTT; CDR3aa: CASSKGDTDTQYF